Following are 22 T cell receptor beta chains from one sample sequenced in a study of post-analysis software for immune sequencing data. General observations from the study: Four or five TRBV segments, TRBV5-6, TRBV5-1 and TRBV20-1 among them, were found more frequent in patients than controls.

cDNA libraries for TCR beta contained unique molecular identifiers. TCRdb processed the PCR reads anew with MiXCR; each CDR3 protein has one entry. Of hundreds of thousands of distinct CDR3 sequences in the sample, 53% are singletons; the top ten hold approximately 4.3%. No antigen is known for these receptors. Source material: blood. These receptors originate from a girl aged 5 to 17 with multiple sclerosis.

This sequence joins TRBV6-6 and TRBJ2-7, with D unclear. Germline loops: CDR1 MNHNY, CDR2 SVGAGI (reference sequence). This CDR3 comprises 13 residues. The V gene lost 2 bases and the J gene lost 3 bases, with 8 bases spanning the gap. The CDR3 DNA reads TGTGCCAGCAGTTACAGGTTAGACTACGAGCAGTACTTC. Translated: CASSYRLDYEQYF.

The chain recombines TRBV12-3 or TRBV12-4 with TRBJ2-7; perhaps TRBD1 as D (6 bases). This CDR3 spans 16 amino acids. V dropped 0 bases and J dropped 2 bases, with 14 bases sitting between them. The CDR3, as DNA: TGTGCCAGCAGTTTAGCGCAAGGGCAGGGGCCCTACGAGCAGTACTTC. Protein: CASSLAQGQGPYEQYF.

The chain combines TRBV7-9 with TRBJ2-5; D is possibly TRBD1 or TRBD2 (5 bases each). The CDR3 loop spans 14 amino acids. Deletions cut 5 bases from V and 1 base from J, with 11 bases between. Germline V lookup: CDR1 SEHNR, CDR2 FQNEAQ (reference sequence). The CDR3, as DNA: TGTGCCAGCAGCACGGGACGGATCCAAGAGACCCAGTACTTC. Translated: CASSTGRIQETQYF.

The DNA of the CDR3 is TGTGGAGTACGTGACTCCTACTACGAGCAGTACTTC. This codes for CGVRDSYYEQYF. The chain has TRBV7-3 and TRBJ2-7; no clear D gene. The V gene's germline CDR1 is SGHTA and CDR2 FQGTGA. This CDR3 has 12 amino acids.

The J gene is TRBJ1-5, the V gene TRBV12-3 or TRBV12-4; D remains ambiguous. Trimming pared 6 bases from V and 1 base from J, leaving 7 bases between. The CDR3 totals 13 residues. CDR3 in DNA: TGTGCCAGCAGCCCCGTAAGCAATCAGCCCCAGCATTTT. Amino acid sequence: CASSPVSNQPQHF.

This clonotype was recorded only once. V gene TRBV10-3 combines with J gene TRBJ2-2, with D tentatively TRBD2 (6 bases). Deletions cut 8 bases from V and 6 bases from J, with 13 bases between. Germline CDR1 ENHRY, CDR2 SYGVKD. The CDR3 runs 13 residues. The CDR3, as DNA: TGTGCCATCCGCGAGAGCGGGTCCGGGGAGCTGTTTTTT. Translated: CAIRESGSGELFF.

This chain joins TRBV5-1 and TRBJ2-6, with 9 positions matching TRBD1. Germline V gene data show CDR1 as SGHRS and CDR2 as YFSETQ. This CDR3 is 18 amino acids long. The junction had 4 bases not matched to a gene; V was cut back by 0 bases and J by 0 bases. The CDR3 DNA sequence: TGCGCCAGCAGCTTGGCTTGGACAGGGGCCTCTGGGGCCAACGTCCTGACTTTC. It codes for CASSLAWTGASGANVLTF.

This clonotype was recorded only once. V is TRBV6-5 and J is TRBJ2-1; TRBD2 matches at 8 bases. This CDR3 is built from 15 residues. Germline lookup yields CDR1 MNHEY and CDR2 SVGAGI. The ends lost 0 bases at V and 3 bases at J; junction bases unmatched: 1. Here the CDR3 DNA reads TGTGCCAGCAGTTACTCGGGACTAGACTACAATGAGCAGTTCTTC. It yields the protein CASSYSGLDYNEQFF.

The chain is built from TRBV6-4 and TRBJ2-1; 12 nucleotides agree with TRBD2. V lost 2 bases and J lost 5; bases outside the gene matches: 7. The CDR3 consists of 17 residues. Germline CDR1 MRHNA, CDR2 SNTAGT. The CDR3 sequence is CASSDGLAGGLNNEQFF. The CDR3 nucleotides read TGTGCCAGCAGTGACGGTCTAGCGGGAGGGCTAAACAATGAGCAGTTCTTC.

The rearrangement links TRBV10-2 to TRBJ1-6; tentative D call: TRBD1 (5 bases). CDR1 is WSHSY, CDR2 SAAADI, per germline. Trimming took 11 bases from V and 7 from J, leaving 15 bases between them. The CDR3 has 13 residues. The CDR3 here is CAPRGDPNSPLHF. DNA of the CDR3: TGCGCCCCCCGAGGGGACCCGAATTCACCCCTCCACTTT.

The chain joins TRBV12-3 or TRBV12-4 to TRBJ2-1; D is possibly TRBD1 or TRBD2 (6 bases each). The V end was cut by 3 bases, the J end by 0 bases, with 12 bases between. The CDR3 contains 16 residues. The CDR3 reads CASSFPEGVSYNEQFF. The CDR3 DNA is TGTGCCAGCAGTTTTCCGGAGGGGGTCTCCTACAATGAGCAGTTCTTC.

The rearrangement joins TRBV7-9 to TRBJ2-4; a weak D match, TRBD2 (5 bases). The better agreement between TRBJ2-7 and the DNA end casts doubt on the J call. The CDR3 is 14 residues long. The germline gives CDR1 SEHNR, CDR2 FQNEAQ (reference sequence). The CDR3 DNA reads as TGTGCCAGCAGCCCAGACTATTCCAACTACGAGCAGTACTTC. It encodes CASSPDYSNYEQYF.

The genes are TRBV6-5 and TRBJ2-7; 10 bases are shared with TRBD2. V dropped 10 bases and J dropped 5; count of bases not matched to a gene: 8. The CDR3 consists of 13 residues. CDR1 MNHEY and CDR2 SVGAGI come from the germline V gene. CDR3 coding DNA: TGTGCCACCGTAGCGGGAGGTCATAACGAGCAGTACTTC. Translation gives CATVAGGHNEQYF.

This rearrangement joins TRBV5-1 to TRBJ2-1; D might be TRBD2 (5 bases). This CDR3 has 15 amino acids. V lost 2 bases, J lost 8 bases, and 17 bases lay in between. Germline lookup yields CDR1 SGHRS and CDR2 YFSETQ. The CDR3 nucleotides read TGCGCCAGCAGCTTCTCTTTCCGGGAAGGCGATGAGCAGTTCTTC. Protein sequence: CASSFSFREGDEQFF.

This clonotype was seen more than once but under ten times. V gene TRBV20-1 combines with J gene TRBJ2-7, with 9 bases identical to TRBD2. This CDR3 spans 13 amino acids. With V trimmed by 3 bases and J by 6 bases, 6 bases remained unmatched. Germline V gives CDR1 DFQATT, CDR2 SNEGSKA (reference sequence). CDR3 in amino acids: CSASLAGRGEQYF. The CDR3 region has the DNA TGCAGTGCTAGTCTAGCGGGGCGGGGCGAGCAGTACTTC.

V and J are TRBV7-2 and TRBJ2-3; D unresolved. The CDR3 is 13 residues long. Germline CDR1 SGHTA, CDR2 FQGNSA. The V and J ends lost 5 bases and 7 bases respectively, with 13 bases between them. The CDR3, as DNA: TGTGCCAGCAGCCTATACGGTCGGAATACGCAGTATTTT. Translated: CASSLYGRNTQYF.

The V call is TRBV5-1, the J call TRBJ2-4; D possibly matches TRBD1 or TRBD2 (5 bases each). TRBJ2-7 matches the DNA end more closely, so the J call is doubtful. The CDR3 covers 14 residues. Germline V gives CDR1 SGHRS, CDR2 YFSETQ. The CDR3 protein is CASRSAGTDYEQYF. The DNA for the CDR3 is TGCGCCAGCAGATCTGCCGGGACGGACTACGAGCAGTACTTC.

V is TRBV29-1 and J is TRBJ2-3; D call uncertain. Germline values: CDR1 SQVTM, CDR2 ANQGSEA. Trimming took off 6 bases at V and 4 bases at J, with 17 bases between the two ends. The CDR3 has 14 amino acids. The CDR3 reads CSVLGIPGSDTQYF. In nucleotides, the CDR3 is TGCAGCGTCCTCGGAATACCCGGCTCAGATACGCAGTATTTT.

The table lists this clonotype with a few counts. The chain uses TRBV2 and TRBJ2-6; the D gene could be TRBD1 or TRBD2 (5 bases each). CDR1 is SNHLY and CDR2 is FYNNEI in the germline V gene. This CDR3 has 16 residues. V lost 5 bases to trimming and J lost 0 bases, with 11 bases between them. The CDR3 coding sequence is TGTGCCAGCAGTCGGGACGGACTCTCTGGGGCCAACGTCCTGACTTTC. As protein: CASSRDGLSGANVLTF. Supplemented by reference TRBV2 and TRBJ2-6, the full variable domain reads EPEVTQTPSHQVTQMGQEVILRCVPISNHLYFYWYRQILGQKVEFLVSFYNNEISEKSEIFDDQFSVERPDGSNFTLKIRSTKLEDSAMYFCASSRDGLSGANVLTFGAGSRLTVL.

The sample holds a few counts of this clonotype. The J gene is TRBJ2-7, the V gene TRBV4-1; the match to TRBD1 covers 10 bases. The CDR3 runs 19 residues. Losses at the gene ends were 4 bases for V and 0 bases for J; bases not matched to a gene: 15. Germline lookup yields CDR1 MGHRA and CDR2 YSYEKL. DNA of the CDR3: TGCGCCAGCAGCCGCATCCTACAAAGACAGGGGGCGAACTCCTACGAGCAGTACTTC. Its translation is CASSRILQRQGANSYEQYF.

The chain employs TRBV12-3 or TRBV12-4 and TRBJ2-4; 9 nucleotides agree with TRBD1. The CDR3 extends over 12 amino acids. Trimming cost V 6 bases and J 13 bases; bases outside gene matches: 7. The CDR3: CASSNRGLEQYF. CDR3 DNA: TGTGCCAGCAGCAACAGGGGGCTGGAGCAGTACTTC.

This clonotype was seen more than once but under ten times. The CDR3 reads CATSRPGQSQETQYF. DNA for the CDR3: TGTGCCACCAGCAGGCCAGGACAGAGCCAAGAGACCCAGTACTTC. This chain links TRBV15 with TRBJ2-5; a weak D match, TRBD1 (6 bases). This CDR3 is built from 15 residues. Trimming took 3 bases from V and 1 from J, leaving 12 bases between them. Germline CDR1 is LNHNV and CDR2 is YYDKDF (reference sequence).